The T cell receptor (beta chain) described here comes from a study of cytomegalovirus exposure and HLA in healthy donors. In the case of this clone: Its antigen is undetermined.

The study, taken as a whole, reports: Upon later analysis, HLA-associated TCR beta chains proved more clonally expanded than other, equally common chains. Under in vitro conditions, three CMV-associated chains were confirmed as specific for CMV antigens.

The study ran its PCR with 60 Vbeta and 13 Jbeta primers. Some clones are missing from TCRdb's copy, which holds only in-frame ones; the method was immunoSEQ multiplex PCR. In the table there are roughly 150,000 clones, roughly 82% of which are singletons. CDR3 length: 13 amino acids. Per the germline V gene, CDR1 is SEHNR and CDR2 is FQNEAQ (reference sequence). Trimming removed 5 bases at V and 7 bases at J, with 11 bases between. This TCR came from a girl under 18 in good health and CMV-seropositive. The rearrangement links TRBV7-9 to TRBJ1-4; D not certain. The source material was PBMCs. The DNA of the CDR3 is TGTGCCAGCAGCCCGGAGGCAGCTGAAAAACTGTTTTTT. Translating it yields CASSPEAAEKLFF.